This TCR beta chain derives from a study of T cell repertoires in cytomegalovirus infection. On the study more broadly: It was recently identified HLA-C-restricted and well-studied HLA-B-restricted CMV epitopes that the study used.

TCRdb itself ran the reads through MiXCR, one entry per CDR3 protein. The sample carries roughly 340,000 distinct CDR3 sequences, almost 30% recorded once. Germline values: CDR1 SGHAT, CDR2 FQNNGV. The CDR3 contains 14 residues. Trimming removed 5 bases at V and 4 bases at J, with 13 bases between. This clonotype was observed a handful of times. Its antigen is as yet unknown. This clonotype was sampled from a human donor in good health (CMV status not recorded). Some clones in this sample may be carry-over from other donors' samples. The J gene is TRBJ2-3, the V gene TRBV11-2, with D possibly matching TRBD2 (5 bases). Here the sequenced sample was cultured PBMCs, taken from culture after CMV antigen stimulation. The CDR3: CASSTTPGADTQYF. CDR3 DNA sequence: TGTGCCAGCAGCACAACTCCCGGGGCAGATACGCAGTATTTT.